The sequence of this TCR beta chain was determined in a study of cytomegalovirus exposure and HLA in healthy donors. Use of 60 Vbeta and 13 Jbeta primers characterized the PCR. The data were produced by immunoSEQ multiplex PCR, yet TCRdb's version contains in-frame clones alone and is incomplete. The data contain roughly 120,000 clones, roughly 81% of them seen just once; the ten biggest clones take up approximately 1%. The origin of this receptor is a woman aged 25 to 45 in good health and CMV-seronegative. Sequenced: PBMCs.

The CDR3 protein is CASSYPKGSWDNEQFF. The CDR3 DNA reads as TGTGCCAGCAGTTACCCGAAGGGGTCATGGGACAATGAGCAGTTCTTC. This sequence joins TRBV6-6 and TRBJ2-1, with D possibly TRBD1 on 5 matching bases. The ends were cut back, 2 bases at V and 5 bases at J, with 16 bases in the middle. This CDR3 is built from 16 residues. In germline, CDR1 is MNHNY, CDR2 SVGAGI (reference sequence).